This TCR beta chain was obtained from a study of identical twins. Study-wide results and limits: For cord blood, abundant beta clonotypes had fewer insertions, unlike memory repertoires, which showed none. Possibly, invariant MAIT and iNKT cells partly confounded zero-insertion analyses.

CDR1 and CDR2 (germline): SQVTM, ANQGSEA. This CDR3 region has 16 residues. V lost 3 bases to trimming and J lost 1 base, with 16 bases between them. TCRdb processed the 5' RACE reads anew with MiXCR; each CDR3 protein has one entry. The sample has hundreds of thousands of distinct CDR3 sequences; roughly 8.6% are singletons. At least ten counts were recorded for this clonotype. Its target is not known. This sample was shared with a second study, whose subject was yellow fever vaccine responses in identical twins.

The rearrangement links TRBV29-1 to TRBJ2-1, with D uncertain. The receptor's source is a young woman in good health. Sequenced: memory (CD45RO+) T cells sorted from blood. The CDR3 nucleotides are TGCAGCGTTGATGGACCCAACCTCGGGTCCTACAATGAGCAGTTCTTC. This translates into CSVDGPNLGSYNEQFF.